Below, 6 T cell receptor beta chains from the same sample are listed, as sequenced in a study of cytomegalovirus exposure and HLA in healthy donors. The PCR employed 60 Vbeta primers together with 13 Jbeta primers. Generated by immunoSEQ multiplex PCR, the TCRdb table keeps only in-frame clones and is missing some. The repertoire holds about 170,000 clones, with about 79% as singletons. The sequencing sample was made of PBMCs. The receptors stem from a female donor in good health and CMV-seronegative.

V is TRBV28 and J is TRBJ2-1; 10 nucleotides agree with TRBD2. Per germline, CDR1 MDHEN and CDR2 SYDVKM. Losses at the gene ends were 10 bases for V and 8 bases for J; bases not matched to a gene: 14. This CDR3 contains 15 residues. CDR3 in DNA: TGTGCCACCCGAACGGGGTCTAGCGGGAGCTATGAGCAGTTCTTC. Translating gives CATRTGSSGSYEQFF.

The V and J genes are TRBV5-1 and TRBJ2-7; D might be TRBD1 (5 bases). Germline values: CDR1 SGHRS, CDR2 YFSETQ. This CDR3 has 16 amino acids. The V end lost 3 bases, the J end lost 1 base, and 17 bases lay between the germline ends. CDR3 amino acids: CASSWQETANSYEQYF. The DNA for the CDR3 is TGCGCCAGCAGCTGGCAGGAGACAGCTAATTCCTACGAGCAGTACTTC.

As for this clone: The same CDR3 arises from other DNA sequences in this sample as well. CDR3 amino acids: CASSETGKLFF. The CDR3 DNA follows: TGTGCCAGCAGTGAGACAGGAAAACTGTTTTTT. The chain carries TRBV6-1 and TRBJ1-4, with a weak D call TRBD1 (6 bases). Trimming took 3 bases from V and 10 from J, leaving 6 bases between them. The germline V gene has CDR1 MNHNS and CDR2 SASEGT. The CDR3 spans 11 residues.

The chain joins TRBV20-1 to TRBJ1-2; D is possibly TRBD1 (6 bases). V shed 3 bases and J shed 7 bases, with 9 bases lying between them. The CDR3 totals 11 residues. CDR1 and CDR2 from the germline V gene are DFQATT and SNEGSKA (reference sequence). The CDR3 nucleotides are TGCAGTGCTAGGCCAGGGGCTGGCTACACCTTC. Amino acids: CSARPGAGYTF.

This clone was detected only a few times. The chain links TRBV7-3 to TRBJ2-3; TRBD2 agrees at 7 bases. The CDR3 length is 13 residues. Germline V gene sequence: CDR1 SGHTA, CDR2 FQGTGA. The V and J ends lost 5 bases and 5 bases, in that order; junction bases with no gene match: 4. CDR3 region: CASSLGRGDTQYF. CDR3 DNA sequence: TGTGCCAGCAGCCTAGGGAGGGGAGATACGCAGTATTTT.

As for this clone: Additional DNA sequences in this sample encode the identical CDR3. The gene calls are TRBV7-2 and TRBJ2-1; 14 bases line up with TRBD2. This CDR3 has 14 residues. The trim removed 2 bases at V and 15 bases at J, leaving 6 bases unmatched. Germline V gives CDR1 SGHTA, CDR2 FQGNSA. The CDR3 region is CASSLPGLAGALFF. In nucleotides, the CDR3 is TGTGCCAGCAGCTTACCGGGACTAGCGGGGGCTCTGTTCTTC. Full variable domain (missing parts from reference TRBV7-2 and TRBJ2-1): GAGVSQSPSNKVTEKGKDVELRCDPISGHTALYWYRQSLGQGLEFLIYFQGNSAPDKSGLPSDRFSAERTGGSVSTLTIQRTQQEDSAVYLCASSLPGLAGALFFGPGTRLTVL.